This is a list of T cell receptor beta chains from one sample in a study of cytomegalovirus exposure and HLA in healthy donors. This table comes from immunoSEQ multiplex PCR, and its TCRdb copy is limited to in-frame clones, with some not included. The data hold under 200,000 clones, with less than 80% observed a single time. The sequencing sample was made of PBMCs. The receptor source for this set is a female donor in good health and CMV-seronegative. Each CDR3 is given with its conserved first and last residue. D genes are given only for firm matches. Clone size appears in some rows only: once, few, many, or a class for an expanded clone.

clone size | D gene | CDR3 length | J gene | V gene | CDR3 protein | CDR3 DNA
few | TRBD1 | 14 | TRBJ1-5 | TRBV6-5 | CASSTQGSNQPQHF | TGTGCCAGCAGTACACAGGGGAGCAATCAGCCCCAGCATTTT
. | TRBD1 | 18 | TRBJ1-4 | TRBV5-4 | CASSLEARGRGTNEKLFF | TGTGCCAGCAGCTTGGAGGCCAGGGGGCGAGGTACTAATGAAAAACTGTTTTTT
. | . | 15 | TRBJ1-4 | TRBV5-1 | CASSAEAGINEKLFF | TGCGCCAGCAGCGCCGAGGCGGGTATTAATGAAAAACTGTTTTTT
few | . | 17 | TRBJ2-2 | TRBV4-2 | CASSPGGGGPYTGELFF | TGTGCCAGCAGCCCCGGAGGGGGGGGGCCTTACACCGGGGAGCTGTTTTTT
. | TRBD1 | 14 | TRBJ1-2 | TRBV28 | CASSSKGQGNGYTF | TGTGCCAGCAGTTCAAAGGGACAGGGGAACGGCTACACCTTC
. | . | 15 | TRBJ2-2 | TRBV2 | CASSETSGNTGELFF | TGTGCCAGCAGTGAAACGAGCGGGAACACCGGGGAGCTGTTTTTT
few | TRBD2 | 15 | TRBJ2-5 | TRBV27 | CASSPGRDYGRTQYF | TGTGCCAGCAGCCCTGGGCGGGACTACGGGCGGACCCAGTACTTC
. | TRBD2 | 15 | TRBJ2-7 | TRBV6-6 | CASVTGLAEPYEQYF | TGTGCCAGCGTAACGGGACTAGCGGAACCCTACGAGCAGTACTTC
. | TRBD1 | 13 | TRBJ1-1 | TRBV5-1 | CASSGRGPGEAFF | TGCGCCAGCAGCGGCAGGGGGCCCGGTGAAGCTTTCTTT
. | TRBD2 | 18 | TRBJ2-7 | TRBV9 | CASSVGSRSAGGPLEQYF | TGTGCCAGCAGCGTAGGTTCCCGGTCGGCGGGAGGGCCCCTCGAGCAGTACTTC
once | . | 14 | TRBJ2-3 | TRBV7-9 | CASSSDYITDTQYF | TGTGCCAGCAGCTCGGACTATATCACAGATACGCAGTATTTT
. | . | 15 | TRBJ2-3 | TRBV5-8 | CASSHAGWVTDTQYF | TGTGCCAGCAGCCATGCCGGGTGGGTCACAGATACGCAGTATTTT
. | TRBD2 | 16 | TRBJ2-1 | TRBV28 | CASRLRIAGQYNEQFF | TGTGCCAGCAGACTACGTATAGCGGGGCAATACAATGAGCAGTTCTTC
. | . | 17 | TRBJ1-1 | TRBV7-2 | CASSPQLGGGRYREAFF | TGTGCCAGCAGCCCCCAATTGGGGGGAGGTCGATACCGAGAAGCTTTCTTT
. | TRBD2 | 13 | TRBJ2-2 | TRBV19 | CASSITGGGELFF | TGTGCCAGTAGTATAACGGGAGGCGGGGAGCTGTTTTTT
. | TRBD2 | 13 | TRBJ2-3 | TRBV5-4 | CASIAGGTDTQYF | TGTGCCAGCATAGCGGGGGGGACAGATACGCAGTATTTT
. | TRBD1 | 19 | TRBJ1-2 | TRBV19 | CASSPHGGRGQSTDYGYTF | TGTGCCAGTAGTCCCCACGGAGGCAGGGGGCAAAGTACGGACTATGGCTACACCTTC
. | TRBD2 | 16 | TRBJ2-5 | TRBV5-1 | CASSPEVRGGAETQYF | TGCGCCAGCAGCCCGGAGGTGCGGGGGGGCGCAGAGACCCAGTACTTC
. | TRBD2 | 14 | TRBJ2-1 | TRBV11-2 | CASRGLAGGNEQFF | TGTGCCAGCAGAGGACTAGCGGGAGGCAATGAGCAGTTCTTC
. | . | 15 | TRBJ2-2 | TRBV4-3 | CASSQGQEVTGELFF | TGCGCCAGCAGCCAAGGCCAGGAGGTCACCGGGGAGCTGTTTTTT
. | . | 16 | TRBJ2-4 | TRBV5-1 | CASSSHSSGSGNIQYF | TGCGCCAGCAGCTCACACTCCTCAGGGTCGGGAAACATTCAGTACTTC
. | TRBD2 | 16 | TRBJ2-2 | TRBV6-4 | CASSEASGVNTGELFF | TGTGCCAGCAGTGAGGCTAGCGGGGTTAACACCGGGGAGCTGTTTTTT
. | . | 12 | TRBJ2-7 | TRBV7-9 | CASSLVGSEQYF | TGTGCCAGCAGCTTAGTGGGGAGTGAGCAGTACTTC
. | . | 12 | TRBJ2-5 | TRBV6-6 | CASQRAGETQYF | TGTGCCTCCCAAAGGGCGGGGGAGACCCAGTACTTC
. | TRBD2 | 16 | TRBJ2-5 | TRBV7-3 | CASSLSGTSGSQTQYF | TGTGCCAGCAGCTTATCCGGGACTAGCGGGAGTCAGACCCAGTACTTC
. | TRBD1 | 18 | TRBJ1-2 | TRBV23-1 | CASSQVGTGGPLNYGYTF | TGCGCCAGCAGTCAGGTAGGGACAGGGGGTCCCCTTAACTATGGCTACACCTTC
few | . | 14 | TRBJ1-1 | TRBV18 | CASSTMDRGTEAFF | TGTGCCAGCTCAACAATGGACAGAGGCACTGAAGCTTTCTTT
few | . | 15 | TRBJ2-7 | TRBV6-5 | CASSYSGRANYEQYF | TGTGCCAGCAGTTACTCGGGCAGGGCGAACTACGAGCAGTACTTC
. | TRBD2 | 17 | TRBJ2-7 | TRBV9 | CASSVDQLGLAGVEQYF | TGTGCCAGCAGCGTAGATCAGTTGGGACTAGCGGGAGTCGAGCAGTACTTC
. | . | 14 | TRBJ2-2 | TRBV27 | CASSFSTSAGELFF | TGTGCCAGCAGTTTTTCGACATCCGCCGGGGAGCTGTTTTTT
. | . | 15 | TRBJ2-5 | TRBV7-2 | CASSFTGSGVETQYF | TGTGCCAGCAGCTTTACAGGTTCGGGGGTTGAGACCCAGTACTTC
. | TRBD1 | 15 | TRBJ1-4 | TRBV7-2 | CASSFQGGRNKKLFF | TGTGCCAGCAGCTTCCAGGGGGGTCGAAATAAAAAACTGTTTTTT
. | . | 16 | TRBJ2-3 | TRBV2 | CASRVRRQMSTDTQYF | TGTGCCAGCAGGGTTCGGCGGCAGATGAGCACAGATACGCAGTATTTT
. | . | 15 | TRBJ1-5 | TRBV19 | CASSSHRGRNQPQHF | TGTGCCAGTAGTTCCCATCGGGGTAGGAATCAGCCCCAGCATTTT
. | TRBD1 | 15 | TRBJ2-7 | TRBV5-5 | CASSLAPGTVYEQYF | TGTGCCAGCAGCTTGGCCCCCGGGACAGTCTACGAGCAGTACTTC
. | . | 14 | TRBJ2-2 | TRBV5-1 | CASSGAQNTGELFF | TGCGCCAGCAGCGGAGCGCAGAACACCGGGGAGCTGTTTTTT
. | TRBD1 | 13 | TRBJ2-1 | TRBV25-1 | CASSEWKGGEQFF | TGTGCCAGCAGTGAATGGAAAGGGGGCGAGCAGTTCTTC
. | . | 14 | TRBJ1-1 | TRBV5-1 | CASSSKAGVDEAFF | TGCGCCAGCAGCAGCAAGGCAGGGGTAGATGAAGCTTTCTTT
. | TRBD2 | 15 | TRBJ2-7 | TRBV18 | CASSPKRGGAYEQYF | TGTGCCAGCTCACCCAAGCGGGGGGGAGCCTACGAGCAGTACTTC
few | . | 15 | TRBJ2-7 | TRBV28 | CASSHPSTGINEQYF | TGTGCCAGCAGTCACCCTTCGACAGGTATCAACGAGCAGTACTTC